This is a list of T cell receptor beta chains from one sample in a study of T cell repertoires in cytomegalovirus infection. A single record per CDR3 protein comes from TCRdb applying MiXCR to the reads. The sample records roughly 920,000 distinct CDR3 sequences, roughly 31% being singletons. These receptors have no identified antigens. The sample in question was cultured CD8+ T cells from PBMCs, obtained from culture after CMV antigen stimulation. These receptors all come from a human donor in good health (CMV status not recorded). Some clones in this sample may be carry-over from other donors' samples. Both conserved end residues are part of each CDR3. Each record gives: V gene, J gene, D gene, clone size, CDR3 DNA, CDR3 protein. D genes are given only for firm matches. Clone sizes are given selectively: once, few, many, or a class where the clone is expanded.

TRBV24-1	TRBJ1-2	-	few	TGTGCCACCAGTGACAGGACTATTAACTATGGCTACACCTTC	CATSDRTINYGYTF
TRBV7-9	TRBJ2-5	-	-	TGTGCCAGCAGCTTAAATCCCAGGTCCCAAGAGACCCAGTACTTC	CASSLNPRSQETQYF
TRBV28	TRBJ2-5	-	few	TGTGCCAGCAGTTCTACCCTGGGACTGCTCCAAGAGACCCAGTACTTC	CASSSTLGLLQETQYF
TRBV7-7	TRBJ2-7	-	many	TGTGCTAGCAGCTCCCTGGTCGGCTCCTACGAGCAGTACTTC	CASSSLVGSYEQYF
TRBV7-8	TRBJ1-1	-	many	TGTGCCAGCAGCCCAGAGGTAGTCATAAGTACTGAAGCTTTCTTT	CASSPEVVISTEAFF
TRBV27	TRBJ2-3	-	-	TGTGCCAGCAGCCCTGGGTTGGGAAGCGCAGATACGCAGTATTTT	CASSPGLGSADTQYF
TRBV2	TRBJ1-1	-	few	TGTGCCAGCAGTGAAGGATGGGGGAACATGAACACTGAAGCTTTCTTT	CASSEGWGNMNTEAFF
TRBV7-2	TRBJ2-5	-	many	TGTGCCAGCAGCTTAGCCCTGGCAGGTGGGATAGAGACCCAGTACTTC	CASSLALAGGIETQYF
TRBV9	TRBJ1-2	-	few	TGTGCCAGCAGCCTCGGAGAGTATGGCTACACCTTC	CASSLGEYGYTF
TRBV13	TRBJ2-2	-	-	TGTGCCAGCAGCTCCCACCTAGCCGGGGAGCTGTTTTTT	CASSSHLAGELFF
TRBV7-6	TRBJ1-4	-	many	TGTGCCAGCAGCTTAGTGCCCGGGACCTCTGAAAAACTGTTTTTT	CASSLVPGTSEKLFF
TRBV7-6	TRBJ1-2	-	few	TGTGCCAGCAGCCCGCCGCACGGCGACTATGGCTACACCTTC	CASSPPHGDYGYTF
TRBV6-2/TRBV6-3	TRBJ2-6	-	few	TGTGCCAGCAGTTACTACGATCCTGGGGCCAACGTCCTGACTTTC	CASSYYDPGANVLTF
TRBV4-3	TRBJ1-3	-	few	TGCGCCAGCAGCCCGAAGTGGGGGGGGATTGGAAACACCATATATTTT	CASSPKWGGIGNTIYF
TRBV18	TRBJ2-1	-	-	TGTGCCAGCTCACCGGGAGTATTCCCCACCAATGAGCAGTTCTTC	CASSPGVFPTNEQFF
TRBV15	TRBJ2-1	-	-	TGTGCCACCAGTAGAGGACCGATATCCTACAATGAGCAGTTCTTC	CATSRGPISYNEQFF
TRBV6-2/TRBV6-3	TRBJ1-2	-	-	TGTGCCAGCAGTTACTCTCCCGCGCCCAACTATGGCTACACCTTC	CASSYSPAPNYGYTF
TRBV7-9	TRBJ2-7	TRBD1	-	TGTGCCAGCAGCGGTCAGTCAGGGGGATGGTACGAGCAGTACTTC	CASSGQSGGWYEQYF
TRBV7-2	TRBJ1-1	-	many	TGTGCCAGCAGCATCGGACAGTTCACTGAAGCTTTCTTT	CASSIGQFTEAFF
TRBV19	TRBJ2-7	TRBD2	-	TGTGCCAGTAGTATAGACGGGGGGGACTCCTACGAGCAGTACTTC	CASSIDGGDSYEQYF
TRBV7-9	TRBJ2-1	TRBD2	few	TGTGCCAGCAGGACGGGGGGGAGCTCCTACAATGAGCAGTTCTTC	CASRTGGSSYNEQFF
TRBV12-3/TRBV12-4	TRBJ2-1	-	many	TGTGCCAGCAGTACTCCGGGCAATGAGCAGTTCTTC	CASSTPGNEQFF
TRBV7-9	TRBJ2-7	-	few	TGTGCCAGCAGCTTACGTAACCCCTACGAGCAGTACTTC	CASSLRNPYEQYF
TRBV2	TRBJ2-5	-	-	TGTGCCACCCAGCTAAGGGGTCTCCAAGAGACCCAGTACTTC	CATQLRGLQETQYF
TRBV29-1	TRBJ2-1	-	-	TGCAGCGTTGAAGACTTCCGGGACCCCACCTACAATGAGCAGTTCTTC	CSVEDFRDPTYNEQFF
TRBV7-2	TRBJ2-1	TRBD1	many	TGTGCCAGCAGCTTAGCGTTCCAGGGGGCAACCTACAATGAGCAGTTCTTC	CASSLAFQGATYNEQFF
TRBV27	TRBJ1-2	TRBD1	-	TGTGCCAGCAGTTTCCTGACAGGGGGCACTTCTAACTATGGCTACACCTTC	CASSFLTGGTSNYGYTF
TRBV7-9	TRBJ1-1	-	few	TGTGCCAGCAGCTTAGATGACAGGTGGGGGACTGAAGCTTTCTTT	CASSLDDRWGTEAFF
TRBV7-2	TRBJ2-7	-	few	TGTGCCAGCAGCTTACCACGTGGGGGGCTATCCCGGGGGCAGTACTTC	CASSLPRGGLSRGQYF
TRBV9	TRBJ2-2	TRBD1	once	TGTGCCAGCAGCGGCCGGGACAGGGGGCGGACGTCTGACACCGGGGAGCTGTTTTTT	CASSGRDRGRTSDTGELFF
TRBV6-2/TRBV6-3	TRBJ1-1	-	few	TGTGCCAGCAGCCCCGGACTGACCCAACAAGAAGCTTTCTTT	CASSPGLTQQEAFF